The clone carrying this T cell receptor beta chain was seen a few times. Its antigen is as yet unknown. The data stem from a study of T cell repertoires in cytomegalovirus infection. Study at large: The public TCR beta signatures pointed to both CMV infection and matching HLA type.

MiXCR was run by TCRdb on the reads, yielding one entry per CDR3 protein. This sample has about 830,000 distinct CDR3 sequences, with 30% to 35% found just once. CDR1 is MNHEY and CDR2 is SMNVEV in the germline V gene (reference sequence). The CDR3 has 17 residues. Trimming shortened V by 5 bases and J by 2 bases, and 20 bases separated the two germline ends. Whole-study findings and limits: It was HLA-C-restricted CMV-specific TCR beta clonotypes that dominated the response ex vivo. Identification of carriers of CMV plus the relevant HLA was performed using cumulative public TCR beta family frequency.

The chain links TRBV27 to TRBJ2-3; a weak D match, TRBD1 (6 bases). The TCR originated in a human donor in good health (CMV status not recorded). Some clones in this sample may be carry-over from other donors' samples. This material consisted of cultured CD8+ T cells from PBMCs, taken from culture after CMV antigen stimulation. CDR3 residues: CASSKGELGPYTDTQYF. The CDR3 coding sequence is TGTGCCAGCAGTAAGGGGGAACTCGGGCCTTACACAGATACGCAGTATTTT.